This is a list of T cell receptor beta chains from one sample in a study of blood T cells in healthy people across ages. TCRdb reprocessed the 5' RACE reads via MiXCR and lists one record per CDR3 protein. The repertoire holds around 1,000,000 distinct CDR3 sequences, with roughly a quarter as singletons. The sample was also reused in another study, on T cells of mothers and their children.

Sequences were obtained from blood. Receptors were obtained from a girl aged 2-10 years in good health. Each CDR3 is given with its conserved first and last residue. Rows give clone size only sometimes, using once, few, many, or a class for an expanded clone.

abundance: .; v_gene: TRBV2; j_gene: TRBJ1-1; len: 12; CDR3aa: CASTLFGTEAFF
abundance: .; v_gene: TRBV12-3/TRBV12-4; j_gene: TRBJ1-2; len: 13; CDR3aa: CASSWRQRDGYTF
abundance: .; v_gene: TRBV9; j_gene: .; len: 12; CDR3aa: CASSGTDNEQFF
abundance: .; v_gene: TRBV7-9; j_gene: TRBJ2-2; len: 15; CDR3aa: CASSLEPRQNGELFF
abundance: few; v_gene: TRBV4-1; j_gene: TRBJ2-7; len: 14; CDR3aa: CASSQGASNDEQYF
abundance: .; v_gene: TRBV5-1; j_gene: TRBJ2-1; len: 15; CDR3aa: CASSLVGRRSDEQFF
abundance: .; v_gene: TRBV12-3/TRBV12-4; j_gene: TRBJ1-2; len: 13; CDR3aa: CASSLGQPALYTF
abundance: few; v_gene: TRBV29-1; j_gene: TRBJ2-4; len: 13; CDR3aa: CSVWDESKNIQYF
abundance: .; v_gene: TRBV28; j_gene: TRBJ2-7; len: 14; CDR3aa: CASTYSGQEDEQYF
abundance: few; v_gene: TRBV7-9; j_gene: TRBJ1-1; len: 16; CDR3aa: CASSFGQVGSRTEAFF
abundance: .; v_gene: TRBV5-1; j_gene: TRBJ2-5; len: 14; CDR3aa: CASSLIGQGETQYF
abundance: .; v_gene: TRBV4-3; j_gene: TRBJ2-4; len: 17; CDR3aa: CASSQGYGGEFGNIQYF
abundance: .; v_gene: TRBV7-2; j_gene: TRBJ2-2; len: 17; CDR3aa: CASSLEKDPLDTGELFF
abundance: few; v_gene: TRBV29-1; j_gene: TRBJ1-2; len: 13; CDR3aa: CSVERGRGGGYTF
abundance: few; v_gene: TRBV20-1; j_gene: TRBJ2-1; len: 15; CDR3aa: CSAREVAGDWNEQFF